The 27 T cell receptor beta chains in this list originate from one sample, sequenced in a study of graft-versus-host responses after intestinal transplantation. Their antigens are not known. Data came from immunoSEQ multiplex PCR; TCRdb stores just in-frame clones and leaves some out. The table lists approximately 85,000 clones, 75% to 95% of them singletons. The sample was unstimulated CD8+ T cells sorted from spleen or lymph node cells, taken before transplant. The receptors originated from a human donor who was the organ donor for an intestinal transplant.

This chain links TRBV10-2 with TRBJ1-2, with 10 bases matching TRBD1. Germline V lookup: CDR1 WSHSY, CDR2 SAAADI. After removal of 7 bases from V and 3 bases from J, the junction contained 5 bases not matched to a gene. This CDR3 has 14 amino acids. CDR3 nucleotides: TGCGCCAGCACAAGACAGGGGGCCTACTATGGCTACACCTTC. Amino acid sequence: CASTRQGAYYGYTF.

The genes are TRBV6-5 and TRBJ2-7; no clear D gene. V lost 7 bases and J 2 bases, leaving 15 bases between the germline ends. The CDR3 extends over 14 amino acids. CDR1 is MNHEY, CDR2 SVGAGI, per germline. The CDR3, as DNA: TGTGCCAGCAACTGGGCCGGCAACCCCTACGAGCAGTACTTC. Translating it yields CASNWAGNPYEQYF.

The chain employs TRBV7-9 and TRBJ2-5, with D possibly TRBD1 on 5 matching bases. The J call is in doubt because the DNA end fits TRBJ2-7 better. This CDR3 comprises 13 residues. Germline V gene sequence: CDR1 SEHNR, CDR2 FQNEAQ (reference sequence). CDR3 coding DNA: TGTGCCAGCAGCCTCACAGGCGACTACGAGCAGTACTTC. Its translation: CASSLTGDYEQYF.

The chain uses TRBV12-2 and TRBJ1-1; TRBD1, the D gene given by the table, was not confirmed from the DNA. TRBV12-2 is a recognized pseudogene. The CDR3 has 15 amino acids. The DNA for the CDR3 is TGTGCAAGTCGACCACCCGGGACAGGGGTTACTGAAGCTTTCTTT. This translates into CASRPPGTGVTEAFF.

The chain couples TRBV6-5 to TRBJ2-1; D might be TRBD1 (5 bases). The length of the CDR3 is 13 residues. The V end was cut by 8 bases, the J end by 5 bases, with 13 bases between. Germline V gene sequence: CDR1 MNHEY, CDR2 SVGAGI. In DNA form, the CDR3 reads TGTGCCAGCTCCCTGAAGGGGCACAATGAGCAGTTCTTC. It translates to CASSLKGHNEQFF.

This chain uses TRBV11-2 with TRBJ2-1; tentatively, D is TRBD2 (5 bases). Trimming pared 3 bases from V and 9 bases from J, leaving 6 bases between. Germline V gene lookup returns CDR1 SGHAT and CDR2 FQNNGV. The CDR3 is 11 amino acids. The CDR3, as DNA: TGTGCCAGCAGCTTCGCGGGTGAGCAGTTCTTC. Encoded protein: CASSFAGEQFF.

The chain is built from TRBV2 and TRBJ2-1; D not certain. V was shortened by 3 bases and J by 6 bases, with 3 bases between the two germline ends. The CDR3 totals 11 residues. CDR1 SNHLY and CDR2 FYNNEI come from the germline V gene. This CDR3 reads CASSEPNEQFF. As DNA, the CDR3 is TGTGCCAGCAGTGAGCCCAATGAGCAGTTCTTC.

The chain joins TRBV4-1 to TRBJ2-2; D assignment may be TRBD1 or TRBD2 (5 bases each). CDR3 length: 14 residues. Germline CDR1 MGHRA, CDR2 YSYEKL. V was clipped by 3 bases and J by 6 bases, with 11 bases between them. DNA for the CDR3: TGCGCCAGCAGCCACGTGGGGGACGCCGGGGAGCTGTTTTTT. The encoded protein is CASSHVGDAGELFF.

The chain joins TRBV19 to TRBJ1-1; 9 nucleotides align to TRBD1. CDR1 is LNHDA and CDR2 is SQIVND in the germline V gene (reference sequence). The CDR3 is made up of 15 amino acids. The junction had 11 bases not matched to a gene; V was cut back by 5 bases and J by 7 bases. Written as DNA, the CDR3 is TGTGCCAGTAGTGATGGAGGGACAGGGCACATTGAAGCTTTCTTT. As protein: CASSDGGTGHIEAFF.

The chain uses TRBV19 and TRBJ2-7; 9 nucleotides line up with TRBD1. The ends lost 5 bases at V and 4 bases at J; junction bases unmatched: 3. This CDR3 has 13 amino acids. CDR1 is LNHDA and CDR2 is SQIVND in the germline V gene (reference sequence). The CDR3 DNA is TGTGCCAGTAGTTGGGGACAGGGATACGAGCAGTACTTC. Translated: CASSWGQGYEQYF.

The J gene is TRBJ1-1, the V gene TRBV9; tentative D call: TRBD1 (6 bases). The ends were cut back, 4 bases at V and 1 base at J, with 14 bases in the middle. Germline-derived CDR1 and CDR2 are SGDLS and YYNGEE. The CDR3 spans 15 residues. DNA of the CDR3: TGTGCCAGCAGCCCACAGGGAGGGGGGAACACTGAAGCTTTCTTT. Residues: CASSPQGGGNTEAFF.

J is TRBJ1-4 and V is TRBV6-6; tentatively, D is TRBD1 (5 bases). This CDR3 has 14 residues. Trimming took 8 bases from V and 1 from J, leaving 11 bases between them. Germline CDR1 MNHNY, CDR2 SVGAGI (reference sequence). For the CDR3, the DNA is TGTGCCAGCCGTTCGGGGCGAACTAATGAAAAACTGTTTTTT. This sequence encodes CASRSGRTNEKLFF.

This chain links TRBV7-9 with TRBJ2-3; possibly TRBD2 for D (5 bases). From germline, CDR1 is SEHNR and CDR2 FQNEAQ (reference sequence). The V end lost 4 bases, the J end lost 3 bases, and 14 bases lay between the germline ends. This CDR3 spans 15 amino acids. The chain's CDR3 is CASSSTRTGTDTQYF. The CDR3 DNA sequence: TGTGCCAGCAGCTCCACCCGGACTGGAACAGATACGCAGTATTTT.

This clone was seen once. J is TRBJ1-6 and V is TRBV6-6; unclear D gene. Germline lookup yields CDR1 MNHNY and CDR2 SVGAGI (reference sequence). Trimming left V 1 base short and J 6 bases short, with 7 bases between. The CDR3 spans 14 residues. CDR3 region: CASSYWRGNSPLHF. The CDR3 nucleotides read TGTGCCAGCAGTTACTGGCGGGGTAATTCACCCCTCCACTTT.

This clone was seen only once. The rearrangement links TRBV9 to TRBJ2-7; D call uncertain. Germline CDR1 SGDLS, CDR2 YYNGEE. V lost 0 bases to trimming and J lost 2 bases, with 12 bases between them. The CDR3 runs 15 residues. CDR3 region: CASSVAGGWAYEQYF. For the CDR3, the DNA is TGTGCCAGCAGCGTAGCAGGCGGCTGGGCCTACGAGCAGTACTTC.

This rearrangement joins TRBV14 to TRBJ1-2, with D tentatively TRBD1 (6 bases). Germline loops: CDR1 SGHDN, CDR2 FVKESK. With 0 bases removed from V and 4 bases from J, the gap between germline ends came to 12 bases. The CDR3 has 15 residues. The CDR3, as DNA: TGTGCCAGCAGCCAAGATACAGGGTTCGTCTATGGCTACACCTTC. As protein: CASSQDTGFVYGYTF.

This chain joins TRBV29-1 and TRBJ2-7; D possibly matches TRBD1 or TRBD2 (6 bases each). CDR3 length equals 17 residues. Trimming stripped 3 bases from V and 5 bases from J, with 26 bases between. The V gene's germline CDR1 is SQVTM and CDR2 ANQGSEA. In DNA, the CDR3 is TGCAGCGTTGATGTGGGGGGCACCACCTGGGCTGGGGACGAGCAGTACTTC. It specifies CSVDVGGTTWAGDEQYF.

The J gene is TRBJ2-3, the V gene TRBV7-9; D perhaps matches TRBD2 (6 bases). In germline, CDR1 is SEHNR, CDR2 FQNEAQ (reference sequence). This CDR3 spans 15 amino acids. Trimming took 2 bases from V and 6 from J, leaving 15 bases between them. The DNA of the CDR3 is TGTGCCAGCAGCTTAACACTAGGAGGGGCGGATACGCAGTATTTT. Translated: CASSLTLGGADTQYF.

The chain recombines TRBV30 with TRBJ2-1, with 10 bases that match TRBD2. Germline V gene sequence: CDR1 GTSNPN, CDR2 SVGIG (reference sequence). Trimming at V came to 0 bases and at J to 4 bases, leaving 9 bases not matched to a gene. CDR3 size: 17 residues. CDR3 residues: CAWSVPAGGPFYNEQFF. The CDR3 nucleotides read TGTGCCTGGAGTGTACCAGCGGGAGGGCCGTTTTACAATGAGCAGTTCTTC.

The chain joins TRBV6-4 to TRBJ2-3; 11 bases align to TRBD2. Germline V gives CDR1 MRHNA, CDR2 SNTAGT. J was trimmed by 4 bases and V by 0 bases; bases with no gene match: 3. The CDR3 covers 16 residues. The CDR3 loop is CASSDSSGGAADTQYF. The DNA for the CDR3 is TGTGCCAGCAGTGACTCTAGCGGGGGGGCCGCAGATACGCAGTATTTT.

This chain joins TRBV27 and TRBJ2-7; 9 nucleotides match TRBD1. This CDR3 region has 14 residues. Germline trimming cut 2 bases from V and 7 bases from J; bases unmatched to any gene: 6. Germline CDR1 MNHEY, CDR2 SMNVEV (reference sequence). CDR3 loop: CASSLGQGLREQYF. The CDR3 DNA is TGTGCCAGCAGTTTAGGACAGGGGCTAAGGGAGCAGTACTTC.

The chain joins TRBV7-2 to TRBJ2-7; no firm D call. The germline V gene has CDR1 SGHTA and CDR2 FQGNSA. The CDR3 loop spans 14 amino acids. The V end was cut by 0 bases, the J end by 3 bases, with 9 bases between. CDR3 sequence reads: CASSLALGNYEQYF. CDR3 coding DNA: TGTGCCAGCAGCTTAGCGCTAGGCAACTACGAGCAGTACTTC.

The chain is built from TRBV6-1 and TRBJ1-6; unclear D gene. CDR1 is MNHNS and CDR2 is SASEGT in the germline V gene. Trimming cost V 4 bases and J 3 bases, with 10 bases left between them. The CDR3 contains 15 residues. The chain's CDR3 is CASSGYHIYNSPLHF. CDR3 bases: TGTGCCAGCAGTGGATACCACATCTATAATTCACCCCTCCACTTT.

The V and J genes are TRBV19 and TRBJ2-1; 10 bases agree with TRBD2. The V gene end was trimmed by 6 bases and the J gene end by 8 bases; junction bases not matched to a gene: 7. This CDR3 has 14 amino acids. Germline loops: CDR1 LNHDA, CDR2 SQIVND (reference sequence). The CDR3 sequence: CASSPLAGVDEQFF. As DNA, the CDR3 is TGTGCCAGTAGCCCTCTAGCGGGAGTGGATGAGCAGTTCTTC.

V and J are TRBV11-2 and TRBJ2-1; D is perhaps TRBD2 (6 bases). V was trimmed by 4 bases and J by 5 bases, leaving 9 bases between them. The germline gives CDR1 SGHAT, CDR2 FQNNGV. This CDR3 comprises 13 residues. CDR3 amino acids: CASSWGEDNEQFF. CDR3 DNA: TGTGCCAGCAGCTGGGGGGAAGACAATGAGCAGTTCTTC.

The genes are TRBV6-6 and TRBJ2-7; TRBD1 aligns across 11 bases. V shed 5 bases and J 5 bases; nucleotides not matched to a gene: 8. The CDR3 extends over 15 amino acids. CDR1 and CDR2 from the germline V gene are MNHNY and SVGAGI (reference sequence). CDR3 DNA: TGTGCCAGCAGTGTAACCGGGACAGGGGGTAACGAGCAGTACTTC. Amino acid sequence: CASSVTGTGGNEQYF.

This chain links TRBV14 with TRBJ1-2; no firm D call. V lost 1 base to trimming and J lost 2 bases, with 5 bases between them. The CDR3 sequence is 13 residues long. Germline assignment: CDR1 SGHDN and CDR2 FVKESK. In DNA form, the CDR3 reads TGTGCCAGCAGCCAAGTGATAAACTATGGCTACACCTTC. Its protein is CASSQVINYGYTF.